The 7 T cell receptor beta chains below were found in one sample sequenced in a study of cytomegalovirus exposure and HLA in healthy donors. 13 Jbeta primers and 60 Vbeta primers were used for the PCR. The data were produced by immunoSEQ multiplex PCR, yet TCRdb's version contains in-frame clones alone and is incomplete. The sample records about 170,000 clones, approximately 79% being singletons. Sequences were obtained from PBMCs. The receptors stem from a man aged 35 to 55 in good health and CMV-seropositive.

The chain carries TRBV14 and TRBJ2-7; 11 bases are shared with TRBD2. The CDR3 extends over 16 amino acids. V lost 1 base, J lost 3 bases, and 5 bases stayed unmatched. CDR1 is SGHDN, CDR2 FVKESK, per germline. CDR3 sequence (DNA): TGTGCCAGCAGCCAAGGACCGACTAGCGGGGTCTACGAGCAGTACTTC. Translating it yields CASSQGPTSGVYEQYF.

This chain connects TRBV14 to TRBJ2-1; maybe TRBD2 (7 bases). The CDR3 loop spans 17 amino acids. From germline, CDR1 is SGHDN and CDR2 FVKESK. Deletions cut 0 bases from V and 3 bases from J, with 15 bases between. CDR3 bases: TGTGCCAGCAGCCAAGATTGGGCGGGGGCGGACTACAATGAGCAGTTCTTC. Protein: CASSQDWAGADYNEQFF.

The chain couples TRBV5-6 to TRBJ1-3; D might be TRBD1 (5 bases). Trimming removed 4 bases from V and 2 bases from J, with 16 bases in between. The CDR3 contains 16 residues. The germline V gene encodes CDR1 SGHDT and CDR2 YYEEEE. CDR3 DNA: TGTGCCAGCAGCCCAACCCTCGGGGGGGCTGGAAACACCATATATTTT. Translation: CASSPTLGGAGNTIYF. The variable domain in full, with the rest retrieved from reference TRBV5-6 and TRBJ1-3, is DAGVTQSPTHLIKTRGQQVTLRCSPKSGHDTVSWYQQALGQGPQFIFQYYEEEERQRGNFPDRFSGHQFPNYSSELNVNALLLGDSALYLCASSPTLGGAGNTIYFGEGSWLTVV.

This clone was counted once. The chain couples TRBV9 to TRBJ2-2; tentatively, D is TRBD2 (5 bases). Germline values: CDR1 SGDLS, CDR2 YYNGEE. The germline V and J ends were trimmed by 5 bases and 4 bases, with 18 bases remaining between them. The CDR3 spans 16 residues. CDR3 coding DNA: TGTGCCAGCAGTGTTGAAATTCGAGGGCGCACCGGGGAGCTGTTTTTT. Its translation is CASSVEIRGRTGELFF.

This clone was observed once. The genes are TRBV5-1 and TRBJ1-4; TRBD1 matches at 10 bases. The germline CDR1 and CDR2 sequences are SGHRS and YFSETQ. The CDR3 spans 16 residues. The trim removed 4 bases at V and 4 bases at J, leaving 7 bases unmatched. The CDR3 reads CASSATGGNVNEKLFF. The DNA for the CDR3 is TGCGCCAGCAGCGCGACAGGGGGCAATGTTAATGAAAAACTGTTTTTT. The variable domain in full, completed from reference TRBV5-1 and TRBJ1-4, reads KAGVTQTPRYLIKTRGQQVTLSCSPISGHRSVSWYQQTPGQGLQFLFEYFSETQRNKGNFPGRFSGRQFSNSRSEMNVSTLELGDSALYLCASSATGGNVNEKLFFGSGTQLSVL.

The chain is built from TRBV11-2 and TRBJ2-7; TRBD1 matches 9 bases. V was clipped by 5 bases and J by 2 bases; unmatched bases: 7. The CDR3 has 15 amino acids. Germline lookup yields CDR1 SGHAT and CDR2 FQNNGV. The CDR3 sequence: CASSPRQGGPYEQYF. CDR3 coding DNA: TGTGCCAGCAGCCCACGACAGGGGGGCCCCTACGAGCAGTACTTC.

The J gene is TRBJ1-6, the V gene TRBV30; D is ambiguous. The germline CDR1 and CDR2 sequences are GTSNPN and SVGIG (reference sequence). The CDR3 totals 17 residues. V was pared by 0 bases and J by 10 bases, with 22 bases between. CDR3 protein: CAWSVLWAGTLGSPLHF. In DNA, the CDR3 is TGTGCCTGGAGTGTACTCTGGGCAGGCACTCTCGGATCACCCCTCCACTTT.